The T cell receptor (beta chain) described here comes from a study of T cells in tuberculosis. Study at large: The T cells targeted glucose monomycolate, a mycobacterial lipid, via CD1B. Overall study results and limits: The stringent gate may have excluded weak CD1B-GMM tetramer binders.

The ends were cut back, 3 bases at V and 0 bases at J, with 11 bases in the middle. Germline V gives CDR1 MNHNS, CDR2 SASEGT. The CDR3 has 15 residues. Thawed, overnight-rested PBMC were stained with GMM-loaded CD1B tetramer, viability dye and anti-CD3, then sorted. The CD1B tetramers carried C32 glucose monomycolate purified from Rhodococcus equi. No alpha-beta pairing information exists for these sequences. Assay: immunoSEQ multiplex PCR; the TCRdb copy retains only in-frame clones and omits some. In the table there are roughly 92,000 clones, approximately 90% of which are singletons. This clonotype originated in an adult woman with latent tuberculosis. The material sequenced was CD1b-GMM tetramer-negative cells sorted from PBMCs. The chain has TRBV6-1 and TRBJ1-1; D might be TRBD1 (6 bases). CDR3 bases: TGTGCCAGCAGTGAGGACAGACACATGAACACTGAAGCTTTCTTT. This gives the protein CASSEDRHMNTEAFF.